This T cell receptor beta chain was obtained from a study of control samples from healthy donors and cancer patients. This clone was detected once. The method was immunoSEQ multiplex PCR; TCRdb's version includes in-frame clones alone and lacks a portion of them. The sample shows 95,000 to 150,000 clones, about 89% of them seen only once. Germline V CDR1 and CDR2: SGHTA, FQGNSA. With V trimmed by 1 base and J by 9 bases, 8 bases remained unmatched. CDR3 length equals 15 residues. The sample taken for sequencing was blood. This TCR was recovered from a woman between 18 and 29 years old in good health. V gene TRBV7-2 combines with J gene TRBJ2-1; TRBD1 aligns across 8 bases. Here the CDR3 reads CASSLESGGIGEQFF. The CDR3 DNA is TGTGCCAGCAGCTTAGAGTCAGGGGGCATAGGTGAGCAGTTCTTC.